This T cell receptor (beta chain) was observed in a study of blood T cell repertoires in COVID-19. Clones were read by immunoSEQ multiplex PCR, and TCRdb kept only the in-frame ones, dropping some. The table lists more than 200,000 clones, 88% of them singletons. What was sequenced was peripheral blood. The source is a man aged 70 or older with acute or convalescent COVID-19.

CDR3 loop: CASSFRSTEAFF. The CDR3 nucleotides read TGTGCCAGCAGTTTTAGAAGCACTGAAGCTTTCTTT. The V gene is TRBV12-3 or TRBV12-4, the J gene TRBJ1-1; D is uncertain. V was clipped by 3 bases and J by 4 bases, with 6 bases between them. The CDR3 runs to 12 residues.